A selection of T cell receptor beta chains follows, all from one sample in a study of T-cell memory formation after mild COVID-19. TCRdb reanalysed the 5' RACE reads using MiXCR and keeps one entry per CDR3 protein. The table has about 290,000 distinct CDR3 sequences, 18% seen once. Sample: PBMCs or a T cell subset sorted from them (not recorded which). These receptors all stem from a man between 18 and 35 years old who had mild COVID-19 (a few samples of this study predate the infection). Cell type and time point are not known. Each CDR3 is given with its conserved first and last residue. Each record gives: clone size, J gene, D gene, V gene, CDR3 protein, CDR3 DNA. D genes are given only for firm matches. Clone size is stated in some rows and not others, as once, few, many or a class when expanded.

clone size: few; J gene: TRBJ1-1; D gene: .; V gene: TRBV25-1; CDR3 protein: CASSPWAVNTEAFF; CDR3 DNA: TGTGCCAGCAGTCCCTGGGCGGTGAACACTGAAGCTTTCTTT
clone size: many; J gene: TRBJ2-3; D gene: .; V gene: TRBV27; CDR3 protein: CASSRLNEGETLARTDTQYF; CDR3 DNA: TGTGCCAGCAGTCGGCTTAATGAAGGTGAAACATTGGCTAGAACAGATACGCAGTATTTT
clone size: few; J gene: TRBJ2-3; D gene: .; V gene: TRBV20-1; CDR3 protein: CSARYVVGADTQYF; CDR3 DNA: TGCAGTGCTAGATACGTAGTGGGCGCAGATACGCAGTATTTT
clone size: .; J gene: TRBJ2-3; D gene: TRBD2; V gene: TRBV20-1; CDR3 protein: CSAHQSGGTTDTQYF; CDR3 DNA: TGCAGTGCACACCAGAGCGGGGGGACCACAGATACGCAGTATTTT
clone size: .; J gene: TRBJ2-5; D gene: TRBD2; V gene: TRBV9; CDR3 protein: CASSVLAGAPQETQYF; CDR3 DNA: TGTGCCAGCAGCGTACTAGCGGGGGCCCCGCAAGAGACCCAGTACTTC
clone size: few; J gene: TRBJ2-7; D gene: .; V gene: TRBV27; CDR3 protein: CASESSVINEQYF; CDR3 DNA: TGTGCCAGCGAGTCCAGCGTTATCAACGAGCAGTACTTC
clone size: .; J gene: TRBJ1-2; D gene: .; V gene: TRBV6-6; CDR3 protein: CASSYSTEGNGYTF; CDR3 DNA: TGTGCCAGCAGTTACTCGACAGAAGGGAATGGCTACACCTTC
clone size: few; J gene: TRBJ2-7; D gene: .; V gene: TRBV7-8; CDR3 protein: CASSSSVGVSYEQYF; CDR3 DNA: TGTGCCAGCAGCTCCTCCGTCGGGGTGTCCTACGAGCAGTACTTC
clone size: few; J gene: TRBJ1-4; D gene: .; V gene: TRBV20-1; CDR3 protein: CSAPPSRTEKLFF; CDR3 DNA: TGCAGTGCTCCTCCATCGCGGACGGAAAAACTGTTTTTT
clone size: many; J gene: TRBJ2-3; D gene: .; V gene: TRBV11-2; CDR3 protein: CASSLDTQYF; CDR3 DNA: TGTGCCAGCAGCTTAGATACGCAGTATTTT
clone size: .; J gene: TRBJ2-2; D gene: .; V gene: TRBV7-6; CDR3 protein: CASSSGVTGELFF; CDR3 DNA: TGTGCCAGCAGCTCAGGTGTCACCGGGGAGCTGTTTTTT
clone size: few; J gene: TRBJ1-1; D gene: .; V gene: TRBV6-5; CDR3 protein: CASSFVVSGTVNTEAFF; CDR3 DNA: TGTGCCAGCAGTTTTGTCGTTTCCGGGACGGTCAACACTGAAGCTTTCTTT
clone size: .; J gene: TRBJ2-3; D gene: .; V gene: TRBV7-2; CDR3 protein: CASSLVSWGTDTQYF; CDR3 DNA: TGTGCCAGCAGCTTAGTAAGCTGGGGGACAGATACGCAGTATTTT
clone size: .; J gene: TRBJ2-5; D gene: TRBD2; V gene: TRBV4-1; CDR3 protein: CASSQAHPSSGGETQYF; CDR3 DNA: TGCGCCAGCAGCCAAGCCCATCCGTCTAGCGGAGGGGAGACCCAGTACTTC
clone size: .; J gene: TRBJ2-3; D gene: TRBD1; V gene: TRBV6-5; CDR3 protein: CASSYRASTGVDTDTQYF; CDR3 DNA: TGTGCCAGCAGTTACCGCGCCTCGACAGGGGTAGACACAGATACGCAGTATTTT
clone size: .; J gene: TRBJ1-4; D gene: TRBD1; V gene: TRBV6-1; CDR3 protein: CASRYRGPNEKLFF; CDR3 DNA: TGTGCCAGCAGGTACAGGGGACCTAATGAAAAACTGTTTTTT
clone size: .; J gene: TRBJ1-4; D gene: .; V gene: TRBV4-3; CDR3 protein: CASSQVVQVKKLFF; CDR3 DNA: TGCGCCAGCAGCCAAGTTGTGCAGGTGAAGAAACTGTTTTTT
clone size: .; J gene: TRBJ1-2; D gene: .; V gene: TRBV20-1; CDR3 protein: CSARVTTGRGYTF; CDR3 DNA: TGCAGTGCTAGAGTTACGACAGGCAGAGGCTACACCTTC
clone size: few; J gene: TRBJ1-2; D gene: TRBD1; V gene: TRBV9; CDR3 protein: CASRQGADGYTF; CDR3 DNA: TGTGCCAGCAGACAGGGGGCCGATGGCTACACCTTC
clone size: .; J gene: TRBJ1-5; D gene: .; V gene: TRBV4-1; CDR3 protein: CASSPVTGTPDEPQHF; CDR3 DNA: TGCGCCAGCAGCCCAGTCACCGGGACCCCAGATGAGCCCCAGCATTTT
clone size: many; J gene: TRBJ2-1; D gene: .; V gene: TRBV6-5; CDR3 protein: CASRPPARDEQFF; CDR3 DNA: TGTGCCAGCAGGCCACCAGCCCGGGATGAGCAGTTCTTC
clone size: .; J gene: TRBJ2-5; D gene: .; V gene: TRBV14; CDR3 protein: CASSQGPGRQETQYF; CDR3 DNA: TGTGCCAGCAGCCAAGGTCCCGGAAGGCAAGAGACCCAGTACTTC
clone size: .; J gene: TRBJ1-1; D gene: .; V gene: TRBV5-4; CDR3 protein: CASSPRQTNTEAFF; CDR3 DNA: TGTGCCAGCAGCCCTCGCCAGACGAACACTGAAGCTTTCTTT
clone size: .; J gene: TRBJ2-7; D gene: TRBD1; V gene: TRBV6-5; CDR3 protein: CASAPRGPGGDEQYF; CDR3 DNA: TGTGCCAGCGCGCCCAGAGGGCCAGGGGGCGACGAGCAGTACTTC
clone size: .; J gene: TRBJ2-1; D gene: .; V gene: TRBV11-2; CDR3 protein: CASSLGGLQFF; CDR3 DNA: TGTGCCAGCAGCTTGGGGGGGCTGCAGTTCTTC
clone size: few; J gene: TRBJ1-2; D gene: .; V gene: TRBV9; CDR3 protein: CASSVELYTKDGYTF; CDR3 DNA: TGTGCCAGCAGCGTAGAGCTGTACACGAAGGATGGCTACACCTTC
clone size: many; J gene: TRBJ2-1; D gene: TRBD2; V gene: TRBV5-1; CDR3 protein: CASSLWGLSSSYNEQFF; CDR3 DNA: TGCGCCAGCAGCTTGTGGGGACTAAGTAGCTCCTACAATGAGCAGTTCTTC
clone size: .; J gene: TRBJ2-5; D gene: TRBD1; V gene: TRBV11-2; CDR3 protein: CASSRFPGQGSETQYF; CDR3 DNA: TGTGCCAGCAGCCGATTTCCGGGACAGGGGTCAGAGACCCAGTACTTC
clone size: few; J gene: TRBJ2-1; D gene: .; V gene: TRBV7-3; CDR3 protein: CASSRRGQRLYNEQFF; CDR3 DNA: TGTGCCAGCAGCCGGCGGGGGCAAAGACTCTACAATGAGCAGTTCTTC
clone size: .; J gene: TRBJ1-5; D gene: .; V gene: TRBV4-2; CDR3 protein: CASSAAGQPQHF; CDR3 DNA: TGTGCCAGCAGCGCCGCTGGTCAGCCCCAGCATTTT
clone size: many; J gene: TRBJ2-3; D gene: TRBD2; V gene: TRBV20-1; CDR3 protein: CSARDRLAGADTQYF; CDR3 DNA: TGCAGTGCTAGAGATCGGCTAGCGGGGGCAGATACGCAGTATTTT
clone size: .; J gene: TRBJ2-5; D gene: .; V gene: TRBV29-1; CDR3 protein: CSGGAQDQETQYF; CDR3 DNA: TGCAGCGGCGGAGCCCAGGACCAAGAGACCCAGTACTTC
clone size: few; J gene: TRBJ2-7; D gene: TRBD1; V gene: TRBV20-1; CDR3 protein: CSARVRQGSYEQYF; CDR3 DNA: TGCAGTGCTAGAGTCCGACAGGGATCCTACGAGCAGTACTTC
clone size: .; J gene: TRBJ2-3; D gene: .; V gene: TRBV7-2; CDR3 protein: CASSSRSGVTQYF; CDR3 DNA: TGTGCCAGCAGCTCCCGGAGTGGCGTTACGCAGTATTTT
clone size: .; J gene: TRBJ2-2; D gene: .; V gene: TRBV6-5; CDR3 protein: CASSYESPGELFF; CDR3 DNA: TGTGCCAGCAGTTACGAGAGCCCCGGGGAGCTGTTTTTT